The sample holds many counts of the clone carrying this T cell receptor beta chain. Antigen specificity is unknown. The data were obtained in a study of Graves' ophthalmopathy and Graves' hyperthyroidism. Overall study results and limits: Ophthalmopathy was separated from stable hyperthyroidism by a 13-signature model with 87.88% sensitivity and 65% to 82% specificity.

Presentation of ophthalmopathy in the donors involved moderate-to-severe activity, CAS ≥3, NOSPECS ≥4 and a duration under 3 months. Amplifying from RNA transcripts, the study obtained TCR beta CDR3 regions. First-round RT-PCR used HTBI primers; second-round multiplex PCR followed. MiXCR was run by TCRdb on the multiplex PCR reads, yielding one entry per CDR3 protein. The sample comprises under 400,000 distinct CDR3 sequences, around a sixth of which are singletons, and around an eighth rests with the top ten. The receptor's source is an adult man with Graves' ophthalmopathy. Material for sequencing was peripheral blood.

The CDR3 nucleotides are TGTGCCAGCAGCCCCAATGGTGGGAGGCAGAATCTCAATCAGCCCCAGCATTTT. The encoded protein is CASSPNGGRQNLNQPQHF. This chain uses TRBV7-8 with TRBJ1-5; no firm D call. V shed 5 bases and J shed 3 bases, with 23 bases lying between them. In germline, CDR1 is SGHVS, CDR2 FQNEAQ. The CDR3 spans 18 residues.